These 18 T cell receptor beta chains were sequenced from one sample in a study of blood T cells in healthy people across ages. A sample-barcoded 5' primer and a J-beta primer mix were used in a second PCR of about 6 to 11 cycles. MiXCR, run by TCRdb on the 5' RACE reads, gives a single entry per CDR3 protein. The sample contains nearly 1 million distinct CDR3 sequences, just over 50% of which appear only once. Source material: blood. The source is a woman aged 60-70 years in good health.

The chain employs TRBV7-9 and TRBJ2-7, with TRBD2 as a possible D gene (6 bases). The CDR3 contains 14 residues. Germline CDR1 is SEHNR and CDR2 is FQNEAQ (reference sequence). The germline V and J ends were trimmed by 5 bases and 2 bases, with 13 bases remaining between them. CDR3 coding DNA: TGTGCCAGCAGCAAGGGACTTTTGCCCTACGAGCAGTACTTC. This gives the protein CASSKGLLPYEQYF.

V is TRBV6-5 and J is TRBJ2-1, with D perhaps matching TRBD1 (5 bases). Trimming pared 1 base from V and 6 bases from J, leaving 19 bases between. CDR3 length: 17 amino acids. Germline V gives CDR1 MNHEY, CDR2 SVGAGI. CDR3: CASSYLWGRQGINEQFF. The CDR3 DNA follows: TGTGCCAGCAGTTACTTATGGGGTCGGCAGGGAATCAATGAGCAGTTCTTC.

V is TRBV7-2 and J is TRBJ2-1; TRBD1 aligns across 10 bases. The CDR3 length is 16 residues. Trimming removed 5 bases from V and 4 bases from J; junction bases left unmatched: 8. CDR1 is SGHTA, CDR2 FQGNSA, per germline. For the CDR3, the DNA is TGTGCCAGCAGCATAGGACAGGGGGTTCCTTACAATGAGCAGTTCTTC. It is translated as CASSIGQGVPYNEQFF.

The chain has TRBV7-9 and TRBJ1-2, with a weak D call TRBD1 (6 bases). The CDR3 spans 13 residues. Trimming took 2 bases from V and 7 from J, leaving 11 bases between them. The germline V gene encodes CDR1 SEHNR and CDR2 FQNEAQ (reference sequence). CDR3 sequence: CASSLNRDRGYTF. DNA for the CDR3: TGTGCCAGCAGCTTAAACAGGGACCGTGGCTACACCTTC.

This chain connects TRBV6-2 or TRBV6-3 to TRBJ2-5; 8 bases align to TRBD1. The closer fit of TRBJ2-7 to the DNA end suggests the J call may be wrong. CDR1 and CDR2 (germline): MNHEY, SVGEGT. CDR3 length equals 14 residues. CDR3 amino acids: CASKRTGRGCEQYF. CDR3 in DNA: TGTGCCAGCAAACGGACAGGGCGCGGCTGCGAGCAGTACTTC.

V is TRBV20-1 and J is TRBJ1-2, with TRBD1 as a possible D gene (5 bases). V dropped 3 bases and J dropped 5 bases, with 16 bases sitting between them. The germline V gene encodes CDR1 DFQATT and CDR2 SNEGSKA (reference sequence). The CDR3 spans 14 residues. The CDR3: CSASPAGTEYGYTF. In nucleotides, the CDR3 is TGCAGTGCTAGTCCTGCCGGGACCGAGTATGGCTACACCTTC.

Only a few counts were recorded for this clonotype. CDR3 protein: CASRGTLGISDTQYF. In DNA form, the CDR3 reads TGCGCCAGCAGAGGCACTCTGGGAATTTCAGATACGCAGTATTTT. The chain links TRBV4-3 to TRBJ2-3; D remains ambiguous. CDR3 length: 15 residues. V was trimmed by 6 bases and J by 4 bases, leaving 17 bases between them. Germline lookup yields CDR1 LGHNA and CDR2 YSLEER.

This clonotype was picked up one time. The V and J genes are TRBV20-1 and TRBJ2-5; unclear D gene. CDR1 DFQATT and CDR2 SNEGSKA come from the germline V gene (reference sequence). This CDR3 is 11 amino acids long. The CDR3 DNA sequence: TGCAGCCCCAAGGCCCAAGAGACCCAGTACTTC. It translates to CSPKAQETQYF.

This clonotype was picked up a small number of times. The chain recombines TRBV12-3 or TRBV12-4 with TRBJ1-6, with D perhaps matching TRBD1 (6 bases). The V and J ends lost 8 bases and 7 bases respectively, with 12 bases between them. CDR3 length: 13 amino acids. In DNA, the CDR3 is TGTGCCAGCGCTGGGACACAAAATTCACCCCTCCACTTT. Residues: CASAGTQNSPLHF.

The V and J genes are TRBV5-6 and TRBJ2-7, with D possibly TRBD2 on 5 matching bases. V lost 4 bases and J 6 bases, leaving 20 bases between the germline ends. CDR1 and CDR2 from the germline V gene are SGHDT and YYEEEE. This CDR3 comprises 15 residues. The CDR3 DNA reads as TGTGCCAGCAGCCTGCCGGGAAGGGCGTACAGCGAGCAGTACTTC. Protein product: CASSLPGRAYSEQYF.

The chain recombines TRBV18 with TRBJ2-7, with TRBD1 as a possible D gene (5 bases). V dropped 3 bases and J dropped 2 bases, with 14 bases sitting between them. The CDR3 consists of 15 residues. CDR1 KGHSH and CDR2 LQKENI come from the germline V gene. The DNA for the CDR3 is TGTGCCAGCTCACCGGGGCAGGTACAAACCTACGAGCAGTACTTC. Amino acid sequence: CASSPGQVQTYEQYF.

The chain carries TRBV24-1 and TRBJ2-5, with 7 bases that match TRBD1. The CDR3 covers 14 residues. With V trimmed by 2 bases and J by 5 bases, 4 bases remained unmatched. CDR1 KGHDR and CDR2 SFDVKD come from the germline V gene. In DNA form, the CDR3 reads TGTGCCACCAGTGATTCCACAGGGGTGGAGACCCAGTACTTC. It codes for CATSDSTGVETQYF.

V is TRBV2 and J is TRBJ2-3; 11 bases match TRBD2. CDR3 length: 20 amino acids. With V trimmed by 0 bases and J by 2 bases, 13 bases remained unmatched. Looked up from germline, CDR1 is SNHLY and CDR2 is FYNNEI. The CDR3 protein is CASSEAYSTSGSKITDTQYF. The CDR3 DNA reads TGTGCCAGCAGTGAAGCGTATTCTACTAGCGGGAGTAAGATCACAGATACGCAGTATTTT.

In DNA form, the CDR3 reads TGTGCCAGCAGTTTAGGGCTAGTGGGGAATGAGCAGTACTTC. Protein sequence: CASSLGLVGNEQYF. The chain has TRBV12-3 or TRBV12-4 and TRBJ2-5; no reliable D call. V was pared by 1 base and J by 11 bases, with 17 bases between. This CDR3 spans 14 amino acids.

This clonotype has only a few counts. The V and J genes are TRBV7-2 and TRBJ2-3, with a tentative D call TRBD2 (5 bases). Germline V CDR1 and CDR2: SGHTA, FQGNSA. The CDR3 loop spans 16 amino acids. V lost 5 bases to trimming and J lost 3 bases, with 18 bases between them. The CDR3 region is CASSPGLGVGTDTQYF. As DNA, the CDR3 is TGTGCCAGCAGCCCGGGATTGGGAGTCGGAACAGATACGCAGTATTTT.

This rearrangement joins TRBV4-1 to TRBJ2-1; tentatively, D is TRBD2 (6 bases). The CDR3 loop spans 17 amino acids. Germline CDR1 and CDR2: MGHRA and YSYEKL. The V gene lost 3 bases and the J gene lost 5 bases, with 20 bases spanning the gap. CDR3 protein: CASSHGLRGIGNNEQFF. The DNA for the CDR3 is TGCGCCAGCAGCCACGGACTGCGCGGGATAGGGAACAATGAGCAGTTCTTC.

Concerning this clonotype itself: A much larger clone differs from this one at a single base, so this may be a read error. The chain uses TRBV4-1 and TRBJ2-7, with D perhaps assigned TRBD1 or TRBD2 (5 bases each). The CDR3 runs 16 residues. Germline V CDR1 and CDR2: MGHRA, YSYEKL. Deletions cut 0 bases from V and 3 bases from J, with 15 bases between. Written as DNA, the CDR3 is TGCGCCAGCAGCCAAGATTCGTGGGGACCAAGCTACGAGCAGTACTTC. This translates into CASSQDSWGPSYEQYF.

This clonotype occurred a few times. This sequence joins TRBV29-1 and TRBJ1-2; a possible D gene is TRBD1 (6 bases). The CDR3 contains 12 residues. The V gene lost 6 bases and the J gene lost 6 bases, with 14 bases spanning the gap. In germline, CDR1 is SQVTM, CDR2 ANQGSEA. The chain's CDR3 is CSVSGTSDGYTF. The CDR3 DNA follows: TGCAGCGTCTCCGGGACAAGCGATGGCTACACCTTC.